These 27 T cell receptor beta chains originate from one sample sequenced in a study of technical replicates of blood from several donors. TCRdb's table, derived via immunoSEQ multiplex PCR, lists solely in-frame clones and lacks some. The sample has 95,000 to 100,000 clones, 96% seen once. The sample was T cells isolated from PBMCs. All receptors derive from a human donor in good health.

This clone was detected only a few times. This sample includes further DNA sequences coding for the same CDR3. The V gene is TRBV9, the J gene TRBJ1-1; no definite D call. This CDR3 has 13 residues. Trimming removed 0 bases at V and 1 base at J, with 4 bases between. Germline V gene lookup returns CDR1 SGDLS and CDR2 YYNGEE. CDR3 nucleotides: TGTGCCAGCAGCGTAGCAGGGAACACTGAAGCTTTCTTT. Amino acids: CASSVAGNTEAFF.

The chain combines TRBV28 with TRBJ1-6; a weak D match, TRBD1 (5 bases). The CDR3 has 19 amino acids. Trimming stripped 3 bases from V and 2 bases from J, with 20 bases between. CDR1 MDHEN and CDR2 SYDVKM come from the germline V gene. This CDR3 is CASSLSRPPRQTYNSPLHF. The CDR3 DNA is TGTGCCAGCAGTTTGAGCCGCCCCCCCCGACAGACCTATAATTCACCCCTCCACTTT.

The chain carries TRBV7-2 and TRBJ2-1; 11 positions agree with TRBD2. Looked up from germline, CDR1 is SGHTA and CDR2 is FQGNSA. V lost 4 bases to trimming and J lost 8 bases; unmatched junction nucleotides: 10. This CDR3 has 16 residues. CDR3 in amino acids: CASSSPGLAVWDEQFF. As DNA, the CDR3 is TGTGCCAGCAGCTCGCCGGGACTAGCGGTTTGGGATGAGCAGTTCTTC.

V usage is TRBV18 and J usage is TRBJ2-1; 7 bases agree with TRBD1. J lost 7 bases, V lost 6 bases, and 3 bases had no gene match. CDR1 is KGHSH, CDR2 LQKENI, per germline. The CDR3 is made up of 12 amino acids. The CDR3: CASSPTGNEQFF. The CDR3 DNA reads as TGTGCCAGCTCCCCGACAGGGAATGAGCAGTTCTTC.

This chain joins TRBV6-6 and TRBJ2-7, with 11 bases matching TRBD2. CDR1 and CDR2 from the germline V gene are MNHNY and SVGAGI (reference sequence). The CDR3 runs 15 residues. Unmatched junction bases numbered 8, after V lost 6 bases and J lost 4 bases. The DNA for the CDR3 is TGTGCCAGCAGCCAAACCGGGACTAGCGGTTACGAGCAGTACTTC. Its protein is CASSQTGTSGYEQYF.

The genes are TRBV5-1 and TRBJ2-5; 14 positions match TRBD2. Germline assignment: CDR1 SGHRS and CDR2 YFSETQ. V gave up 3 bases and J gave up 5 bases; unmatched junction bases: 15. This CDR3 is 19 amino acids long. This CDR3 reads CASSYPGTSGSSERETQYF. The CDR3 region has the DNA TGCGCCAGCAGCTACCCCGGGACTAGCGGGAGCTCCGAGCGGGAGACCCAGTACTTC.

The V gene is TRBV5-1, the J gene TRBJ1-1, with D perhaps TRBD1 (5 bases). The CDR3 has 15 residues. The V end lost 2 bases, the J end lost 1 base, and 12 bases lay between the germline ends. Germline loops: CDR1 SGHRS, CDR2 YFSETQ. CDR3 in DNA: TGCGCCAGCAGCTTTGAGCAGGGAAAGAACACTGAAGCTTTCTTT. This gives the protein CASSFEQGKNTEAFF.

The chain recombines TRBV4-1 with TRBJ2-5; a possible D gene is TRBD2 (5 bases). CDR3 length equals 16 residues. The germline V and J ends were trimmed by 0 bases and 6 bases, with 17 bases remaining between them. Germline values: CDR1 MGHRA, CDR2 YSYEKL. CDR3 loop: CASSQDRADYRQTQYF. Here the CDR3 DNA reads TGCGCCAGCAGCCAAGATCGGGCAGACTATAGGCAGACCCAGTACTTC.

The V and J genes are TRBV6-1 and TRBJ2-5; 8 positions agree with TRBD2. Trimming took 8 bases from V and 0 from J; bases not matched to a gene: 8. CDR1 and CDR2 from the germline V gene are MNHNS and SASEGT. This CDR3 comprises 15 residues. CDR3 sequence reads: CASRRIAGNQETQYF. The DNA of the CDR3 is TGTGCCAGCCGGAGAATAGCGGGGAACCAAGAGACCCAGTACTTC.

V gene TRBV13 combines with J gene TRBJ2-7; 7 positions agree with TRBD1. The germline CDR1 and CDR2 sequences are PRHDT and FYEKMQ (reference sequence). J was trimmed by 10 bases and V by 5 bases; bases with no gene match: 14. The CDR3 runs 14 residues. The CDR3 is CASSLHLDRDDQYF. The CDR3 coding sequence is TGTGCCAGCAGCCTACACCTAGACAGGGATGATCAGTACTTC.

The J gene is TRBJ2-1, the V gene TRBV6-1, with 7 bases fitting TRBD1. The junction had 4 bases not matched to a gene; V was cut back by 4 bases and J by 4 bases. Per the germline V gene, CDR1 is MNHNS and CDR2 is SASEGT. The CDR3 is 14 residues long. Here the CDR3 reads CASSGRDSYNEQFF. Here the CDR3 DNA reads TGTGCCAGCAGTGGCCGGGACAGTTACAATGAGCAGTTCTTC.

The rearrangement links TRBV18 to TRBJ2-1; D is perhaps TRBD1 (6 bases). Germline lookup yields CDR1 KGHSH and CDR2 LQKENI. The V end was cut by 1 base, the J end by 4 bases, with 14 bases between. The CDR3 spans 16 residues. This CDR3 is CASSPQWDTYYNEQFF. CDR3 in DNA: TGTGCCAGCTCACCACAATGGGACACGTATTACAATGAGCAGTTCTTC.

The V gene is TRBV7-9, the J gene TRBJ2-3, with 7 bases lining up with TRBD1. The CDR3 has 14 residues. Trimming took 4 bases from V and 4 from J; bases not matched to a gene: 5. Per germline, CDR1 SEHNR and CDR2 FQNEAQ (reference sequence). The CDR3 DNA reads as TGTGCCAGCAGCTCCACAGGGGATGCAGATACGCAGTATTTT. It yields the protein CASSSTGDADTQYF. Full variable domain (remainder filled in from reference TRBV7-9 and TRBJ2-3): DTGVSQNPRHKITKRGQNVTFRCDPISEHNRLYWYRQTLGQGPEFLTYFQNEAQLEKSRLLSDRFSAERPKGSFSTLEIQRTEQGDSAMYLCASSSTGDADTQYFGPGTRLTVL.

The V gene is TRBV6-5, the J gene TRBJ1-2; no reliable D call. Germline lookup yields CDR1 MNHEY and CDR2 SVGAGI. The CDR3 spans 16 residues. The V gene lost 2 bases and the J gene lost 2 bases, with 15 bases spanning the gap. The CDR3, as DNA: TGTGCCAGCAGTTACACCCCGGCGGCAGTAAACTATGGCTACACCTTC. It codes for CASSYTPAAVNYGYTF.

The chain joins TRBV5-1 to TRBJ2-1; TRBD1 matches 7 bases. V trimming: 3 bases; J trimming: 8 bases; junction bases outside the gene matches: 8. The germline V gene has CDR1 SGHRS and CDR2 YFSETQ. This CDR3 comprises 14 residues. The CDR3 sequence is CASSYGQVRDEQFF. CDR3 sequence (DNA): TGCGCCAGCAGCTACGGACAGGTCAGGGATGAGCAGTTCTTC. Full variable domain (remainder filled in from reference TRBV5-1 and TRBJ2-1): KAGVTQTPRYLIKTRGQQVTLSCSPISGHRSVSWYQQTPGQGLQFLFEYFSETQRNKGNFPGRFSGRQFSNSRSEMNVSTLELGDSALYLCASSYGQVRDEQFFGPGTRLTVL.

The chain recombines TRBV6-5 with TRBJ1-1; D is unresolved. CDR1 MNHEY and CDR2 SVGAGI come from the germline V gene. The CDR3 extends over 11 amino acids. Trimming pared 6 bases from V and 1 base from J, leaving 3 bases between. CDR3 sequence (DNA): TGTGCCAGCAGACAGAACACTGAAGCTTTCTTT. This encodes CASRQNTEAFF.

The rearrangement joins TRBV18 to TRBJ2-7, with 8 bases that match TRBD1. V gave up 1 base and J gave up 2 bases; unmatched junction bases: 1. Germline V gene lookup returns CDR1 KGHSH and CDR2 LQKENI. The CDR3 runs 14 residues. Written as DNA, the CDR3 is TGTGCCAGCTCACCACGGACAGGGACCTACGAGCAGTACTTC. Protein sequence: CASSPRTGTYEQYF.

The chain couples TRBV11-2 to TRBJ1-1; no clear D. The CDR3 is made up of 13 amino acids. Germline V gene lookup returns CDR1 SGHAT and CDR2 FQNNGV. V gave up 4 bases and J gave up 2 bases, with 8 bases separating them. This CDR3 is CASSWQVNTEAFF. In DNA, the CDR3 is TGTGCCAGCAGCTGGCAGGTAAACACTGAAGCTTTCTTT.

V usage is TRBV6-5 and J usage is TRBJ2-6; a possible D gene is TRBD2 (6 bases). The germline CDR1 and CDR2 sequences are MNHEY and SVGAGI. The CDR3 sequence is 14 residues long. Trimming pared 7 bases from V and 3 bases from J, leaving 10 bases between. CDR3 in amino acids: CASTRGSGANVLTF. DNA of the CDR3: TGTGCCAGCACCCGGGGGAGTGGGGCCAACGTCCTGACTTTC.

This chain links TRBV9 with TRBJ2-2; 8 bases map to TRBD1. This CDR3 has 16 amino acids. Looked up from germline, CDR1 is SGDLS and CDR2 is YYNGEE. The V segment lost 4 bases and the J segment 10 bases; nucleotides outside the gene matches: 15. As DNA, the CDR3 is TGTGCCAGCAGCCCCCGGACAGGGCAGAACAGCGAGGAGCTGTTTTTT. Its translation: CASSPRTGQNSEELFF. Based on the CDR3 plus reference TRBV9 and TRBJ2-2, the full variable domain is DSGVTQTPKHLITATGQRVTLRCSPRSGDLSVYWYQQSLDQGLQFLIQYYNGEERAKGNILERFSAQQFPDLHSELNLSSLELGDSALYFCASSPRTGQNSEELFFGEGSRLTVL.

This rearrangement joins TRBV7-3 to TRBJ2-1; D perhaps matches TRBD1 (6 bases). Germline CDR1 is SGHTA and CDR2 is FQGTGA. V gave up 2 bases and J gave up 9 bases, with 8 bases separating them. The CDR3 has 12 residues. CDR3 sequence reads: CASSLQGSEQFF. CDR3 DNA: TGTGCCAGCAGCTTACAGGGGAGTGAGCAGTTCTTC.

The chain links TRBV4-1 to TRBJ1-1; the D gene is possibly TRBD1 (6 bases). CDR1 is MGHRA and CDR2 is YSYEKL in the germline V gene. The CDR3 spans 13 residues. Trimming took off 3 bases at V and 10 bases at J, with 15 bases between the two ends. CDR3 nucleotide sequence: TGCGCCAGCAGCCATAACCGGGGAGGGGGAGCTTTCTTT. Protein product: CASSHNRGGGAFF.

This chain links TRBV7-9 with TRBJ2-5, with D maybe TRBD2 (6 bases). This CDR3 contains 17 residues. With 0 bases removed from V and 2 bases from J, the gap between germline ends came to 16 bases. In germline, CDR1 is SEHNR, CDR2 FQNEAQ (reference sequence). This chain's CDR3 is CASSLARGGGLQETQYF. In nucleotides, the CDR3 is TGTGCCAGCAGCTTAGCGCGGGGAGGTGGTCTGCAAGAGACCCAGTACTTC.

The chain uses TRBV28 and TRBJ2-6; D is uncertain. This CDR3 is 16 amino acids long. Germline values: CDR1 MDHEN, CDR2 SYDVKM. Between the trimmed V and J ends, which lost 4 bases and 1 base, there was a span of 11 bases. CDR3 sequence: CASSSPTSSGANVLTF. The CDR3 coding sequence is TGTGCCAGCAGTTCTCCGACTTCTTCTGGGGCCAACGTCCTGACTTTC.

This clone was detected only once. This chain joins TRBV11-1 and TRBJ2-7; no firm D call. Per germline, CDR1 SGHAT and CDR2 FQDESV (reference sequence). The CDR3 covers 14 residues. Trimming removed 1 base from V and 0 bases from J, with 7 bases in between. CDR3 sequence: CASSLGTGSYEQYF. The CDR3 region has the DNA TGTGCCAGCAGCTTAGGCACCGGCTCCTACGAGCAGTACTTC.

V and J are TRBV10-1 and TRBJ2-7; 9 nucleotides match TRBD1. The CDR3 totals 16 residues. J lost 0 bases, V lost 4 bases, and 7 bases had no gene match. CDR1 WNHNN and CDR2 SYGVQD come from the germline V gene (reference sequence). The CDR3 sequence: CASSGSPGQGSYEQYF. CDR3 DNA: TGCGCCAGCAGTGGGAGCCCGGGACAGGGCTCCTACGAGCAGTACTTC.

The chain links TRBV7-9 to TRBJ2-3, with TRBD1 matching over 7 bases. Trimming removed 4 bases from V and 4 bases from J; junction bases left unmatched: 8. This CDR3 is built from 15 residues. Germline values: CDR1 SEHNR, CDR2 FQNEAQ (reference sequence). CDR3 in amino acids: CASSSTDRAPDTQYF. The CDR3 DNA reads TGTGCCAGCAGCTCAACCGACAGGGCCCCAGATACGCAGTATTTT.